This T cell receptor beta chain emerged from a study of Ad26.COV2.S vaccination and SARS-CoV-2 variants (dated by TCRdb to the early 2020s). Regarding the complete study: Vaccine-arm donors were drawn from COV1001, a multicentre, randomized, double-blind, placebo-controlled phase I-IIa trial of Ad26.COV2.S in healthy adults. The specificity and breadth of SARS-CoV-2-reactive T cell receptors after Ad26.COV2.S vaccination were assessed by TCRbeta repertoire sequencing. Ad26.COV2.S was administered intramuscularly at a dose of 5x10^10 or 1x10^11 viral particles, either as one shot or as two shots given 56 days apart. A total of roughly 30 samples were included in the TCR-sequenced set, comprising around 20 Ad26.COV2.S vaccine recipients, 5 placebo recipients and 8 SARS-CoV-2 convalescent individuals. Blinding of investigators to trial group allocation was maintained during experiments and outcome assessment. Participants in the trial were split at random into five groups of five each, receiving low-dose or high-dose Ad26.COV2.S once or twice, or else placebo on both occasions.

Reading the label with the study, this specimen's treatment or condition is: 15 to 20 received Ad26.COV2.S at low or high dose, single or two shots; 5 received placebo; per-sample allocation not given. For vaccine and placebo recipients, repertoires were sequenced using samples collected on day 63 after the first injection. Between 29 July and 7 August 2020, Cohort 1b enrolled about two dozen adults aged 18-55 years at one site in Boston, USA. As a vaccine, Ad26.COV2.S was a replication-incompetent adenovirus type 26 vector that expressed a prefusion-stabilized SARS-CoV-2 spike protein derived from the original Wuhan strain. Trimming takes 0 bases from V and 1 base from J, and the germline ends sit 7 bases apart. From the cysteine up to the phenylalanine, the CDR3 has a length of 15 residues. Just CDR3 DNA is preserved here, 45 bases in frame from base 1. Looking up the germline V gene yields CDR1 LGHNA and CDR2 YNFKEQ.

For this clone: Its binding antigen is unknown. Base quality data are lacking; no much larger clone is found one base away.

TCRbeta CDR3 regions were sequenced with the immunoSEQ Assay. After extraction, genomic DNA underwent amplification by bias-controlled multiplex PCR, followed by high-throughput sequencing. On the authors' methods: To quantify the absolute abundance of each unique TCRbeta CDR3 region, sequences were collapsed and filtered. T cell fraction was estimated by normalizing TCRbeta template counts to usable DNA, with usable DNA measured through amplification of reference genes found in all nucleated cells. Repertoire TCRs were annotated as SARS-CoV-2-specific by exact matching of V gene, CDR3 amino acid sequence and J gene to a known reactive TCR set. The reference SARS-CoV-2 TCR set was obtained from MIRA and was filtered for enrichment in COVID-19-positive ImmuneCODE repertoires, whereby public or cross-reactive TCRs were removed. Using the MIRA antigens, annotated TCRs were further analysed by specific ORF or by position within an ORF. Breadth was defined as annotated unique rearrangements over total unique productive rearrangements; depth was the summed frequency of those rearrangements. Two-sided Wilcoxon rank-sum tests were applied when comparing TCR breadth between groups. TCRdb's version of the immuneACCESS table is confined to in-frame rearrangements and falls short of the full clone set. An unresolved V gene accounts for under half of the shortfall where checked; the remainder is of unknown origin. That table furnishes V, J and clone size, whereas the DNA furnished D and trimming. The sample data list around 450,000 clones, and roughly 89% of these were observed just once. Around 2.5% of the sample rests with the top ten.

Points the paper makes about the study in general: According to the authors, total T cell responses may have been underestimated by the TCR breadth and depth analyses. Vaccine and placebo recipients had similar non-spike TCR breadth, a finding consistent with the vaccine containing only spike. After vaccination, substantial breadth of spike-specific CD8+ and CD4+ T cell responses was reported. Spike-specific TCR breadth was higher in Ad26.COV2.S recipients than in placebo recipients (P = 0.0014). The study lacked the statistical power to compare responses across vaccine doses or regimens.

Sample: peripheral blood, taken in a trial of Ad26.COV2.S vaccine versus placebo. The sequence was obtained from a person aged 18 to 59 who received the Ad26.COV2.S COVID-19 vaccine or a placebo. The chain is assembled from TRBV4-2 and TRBJ1-5, with the D gene not clear enough to name. DNA sequence: TGTGCCAGCAGCCAAGATCAGCGAAGCAATCAGCCCCAGCATTTT. It encodes CASSQDQRSNQPQHF.